This T cell receptor (beta chain) was found in a study of molecular identifiers for immune sequencing clone quantification. Broader study findings: Barcodes shared by identical TCR molecules could lead to underestimated sizes of highly expanded clones. More than 97% of effector molecules, versus under 1% of naive-cell molecules, belonged to clones above 20 RNA copies.

This clonotype was observed a few times. Its target is unknown. TCRdb reanalysed the PCR reads using MiXCR and keeps one entry per CDR3 protein. The sample lists some 590,000 distinct CDR3 sequences; roughly 27% were seen once. The sample consisted of naive CD8+ T cells from blood, with Jurkat cell RNA spiked in. Subset described: FACS-sorted CD8+CD4-CCR7+CD45RA+ naive T cells. This sequence was found in a human donor in good health. Some libraries in this study had Jurkat cell RNA spiked in.

CDR3 residues: CASLAGTKETQYF. The DNA of the CDR3 is TGTGCCAGCCTAGCGGGTACTAAAGAGACCCAGTACTTC. The chain uses TRBV7-8 and TRBJ2-5, with 8 bases matching TRBD2. The CDR3 has 13 residues. CDR1 and CDR2 (germline): SGHVS, FQNEAQ. J was trimmed by 3 bases and V by 8 bases; bases with no gene match: 5.